This T cell receptor beta chain was sequenced in a study of T-cell reconstitution after alpha-beta-depleted transplantation in children. Unique molecular identifiers were incorporated into the prepared TCRbeta library. TCRdb re-derived calls from the PCR reads in MiXCR, one entry per CDR3 protein. The sample holds around 380,000 distinct CDR3 sequences, under 13% seen once. The sequenced sample was PBMCs from the stem cell graft donor, obtained from the stem cell graft. The receptor was derived from a human donor who donated a stem cell graft to a child with acute myeloid leukemia.

The CDR3 nucleotides read TGTGCCAGCAGCTTAGGGTCGGCGGGTCGAACAGATACGCAGTATTTT. As protein: CASSLGSAGRTDTQYF. The chain carries TRBV7-2 and TRBJ2-3, with D maybe TRBD2 (5 bases). The CDR3 is made up of 16 amino acids. Germline CDR1 is SGHTA and CDR2 is FQGNSA. The ends were cut back, 1 base at V and 3 bases at J, with 14 bases in the middle.